This TCR beta chain was sequenced during a study of cytomegalovirus exposure and HLA in healthy donors. Findings of the study overall: Both high specificity and high sensitivity reportedly marked the classifier's diagnosis of cytomegalovirus status. TCR beta V- and J-gene trimming, according to a later analysis, was linked to a missense DCLRE1C variant. Researchers catalogued about 150 TCR beta chains as cytomegalovirus-associated.

The PCR employed 60 Vbeta primers together with 13 Jbeta primers. Data came from immunoSEQ multiplex PCR; TCRdb stores just in-frame clones and leaves some out. The sample has some 140,000 clones; 80% are singletons. A remark on this clone: Its specificity is not known.

The CDR3 length is 16 residues. V was pared by 2 bases and J by 5 bases, with 7 bases of the junction left unmatched. The germline V gene encodes CDR1 SGHRS and CDR2 YFSETQ. This rearrangement joins TRBV5-1 to TRBJ1-4, with 9 bases identical to TRBD1. The sample comprised PBMCs. The sequence derives from a man between 25 and 39 years old in good health and CMV-seropositive. The CDR3, as DNA: TGCGCCAGCAGCTTAGGTCTTGACAGGGGGAATGAAAAACTGTTTTTT. Its protein product is CASSLGLDRGNEKLFF.